Below are 26 T cell receptor beta chains sequenced from a single sample in a study of beta chain features in type 1 diabetes. As every portion of the isolated RNA was reverse transcribed, the sequencing read expressed TCRB transcripts. Profiling relied on immunoSEQ multiplex PCR, and the TCRdb table lists in-frame clones only, not all of them. This sample has about 410,000 clones; approximately 15% occur once, and the top ten carry approximately 0.038%. The sequencing input was naive CD4+ T cells from blood. The receptor set was obtained from a man aged 25-40 years in good health.

This clone was seen just once. The chain uses TRBV15 and TRBJ1-2; possibly TRBD1 for D (6 bases). CDR1 LNHNV and CDR2 YYDKDF come from the germline V gene (reference sequence). The CDR3 loop spans 14 amino acids. V was shortened by 2 bases and J by 6 bases, with 13 bases between the two germline ends. The CDR3 region is CATSRSGDSDGYTF. CDR3 sequence (DNA): TGTGCCACCAGCAGATCAGGGGATTCCGATGGCTACACCTTC.

There are a few counts of this clone. The rearrangement links TRBV6-5 to TRBJ2-3; 7 bases align to TRBD2. The junction had 10 bases not matched to a gene; V was cut back by 5 bases and J by 5 bases. CDR1 and CDR2 (germline): MNHEY, SVGAGI. The CDR3 consists of 15 residues. Here the CDR3 reads CASSKSGERIDTQYF. The CDR3 DNA reads TGTGCCAGCAGTAAAAGCGGGGAAAGAATAGATACGCAGTATTTT.

The chain combines TRBV9 with TRBJ2-4; D is unresolved. Trimming took off 0 bases at V and 1 base at J, with 14 bases between the two ends. Germline CDR1 and CDR2: SGDLS and YYNGEE. The CDR3 has 17 residues. The CDR3 DNA reads TGTGCCAGCAGCGTAGATTTGGGCATTCACGCCAAAAACATTCAGTACTTC. This encodes CASSVDLGIHAKNIQYF.

Only a few counts were recorded for this clone. Other nucleotide sequences in the sample specify the same CDR3. The V gene is TRBV29-1, the J gene TRBJ1-1; the D gene is possibly TRBD1 (5 bases). The CDR3 loop spans 12 amino acids. Trimming shortened V by 4 bases and J by 1 base, and 7 bases separated the two germline ends. From germline, CDR1 is SQVTM and CDR2 ANQGSEA. The CDR3 is CSVGQGNTEAFF. The CDR3 DNA is TGCAGCGTTGGCCAGGGGAACACTGAAGCTTTCTTT.

The sample holds a few counts of this clone. V usage is TRBV6-6 and J usage is TRBJ2-7, with D uncertain. Trimming took off 5 bases at V and 3 bases at J, with 11 bases between the two ends. The CDR3 runs 13 residues. Germline lookup yields CDR1 MNHNY and CDR2 SVGAGI (reference sequence). The CDR3 region has the DNA TGTGCCAGCAGTCCACGAAGGATCTACGAGCAGTACGTC. Its protein is CASSPRRIYEQYV.

In nucleotides, the CDR3 is TGTGCCAGCAGTCGTGGGAGGCTCTACGAGCAGTACGTC. Amino acid sequence: CASSRGRLYEQYV. The chain combines TRBV7-2 with TRBJ2-7; tentatively, D is TRBD2 (6 bases). V lost 6 bases to trimming and J lost 3 bases, with 12 bases between them. This CDR3 has 13 amino acids. Per the germline V gene, CDR1 is SGHTA and CDR2 is FQGNSA.

This sequence joins TRBV19 and TRBJ2-1; 9 bases align to TRBD2. The CDR3 totals 15 residues. V lost 6 bases, J lost 5 bases, and 8 bases stayed unmatched. CDR1 is LNHDA, CDR2 SQIVND, per germline (reference sequence). The CDR3: CASRWSGLANNEQFF. CDR3 coding DNA: TGTGCCAGTAGATGGTCAGGACTAGCGAACAATGAGCAGTTCTTC.

This clone was recorded only once. The chain couples TRBV6-5 to TRBJ2-7; TRBD2 matches at 7 bases. Germline V lookup: CDR1 MNHEY, CDR2 SVGAGI. This CDR3 is 13 amino acids long. V lost 7 bases, J lost 5 bases, and 8 bases stayed unmatched. The chain's CDR3 is CASNPQGGDEQYF. Here the CDR3 DNA reads TGTGCCAGCAACCCCCAGGGAGGGGACGAGCAGTACTTC.

This clone has a handful of counts. This sequence joins TRBV19 and TRBJ2-1, with 8 bases matching TRBD2. V shed 11 bases and J 2 bases; nucleotides not matched to a gene: 8. There are 14 residues in the CDR3. Germline loops: CDR1 LNHDA, CDR2 SQIVND (reference sequence). The CDR3 sequence: CAAMPGGAYNEQFF. Here the CDR3 DNA reads TGTGCCGCTATGCCGGGAGGGGCCTACAATGAGCAGTTCTTC.

The chain uses TRBV9 and TRBJ2-1; D gene unclear. Trimming stripped 0 bases from V and 8 bases from J, with 12 bases between. The CDR3 loop spans 14 amino acids. CDR1 and CDR2 from the germline V gene are SGDLS and YYNGEE. The CDR3 sequence is CASSVDEVVHEQFF. The CDR3 DNA sequence: TGTGCCAGCAGCGTAGATGAAGTTGTCCATGAGCAGTTCTTC.

This clone was seen more than once but under ten times. The gene calls are TRBV11-2 and TRBJ2-2; D possibly uses TRBD1 or TRBD2 (6 bases each). From germline, CDR1 is SGHAT and CDR2 FQNNGV. This CDR3 contains 17 residues. The V end was cut by 3 bases, the J end by 0 bases, with 14 bases between. CDR3: CASSLVRGRPNTGELFF. Written as DNA, the CDR3 is TGTGCCAGCAGCTTGGTCCGGGGGCGTCCGAACACCGGGGAGCTGTTTTTT.

This clone was detected a few times. The chain recombines TRBV5-6 with TRBJ1-6; TRBD1 matches at 7 bases. The CDR3 extends over 14 amino acids. Germline V gives CDR1 SGHDT, CDR2 YYEEEE. V trimming: 4 bases; J trimming: 7 bases; junction bases outside the gene matches: 5. The CDR3 region has the DNA TGTGCCAGCAGCGCGGGACAGAGAAATTCACCCCTCCACTTT. It codes for CASSAGQRNSPLHF. The whole variable domain, filled in from reference TRBV5-6 and TRBJ1-6, reads DAGVTQSPTHLIKTRGQQVTLRCSPKSGHDTVSWYQQALGQGPQFIFQYYEEEERQRGNFPDRFSGHQFPNYSSELNVNALLLGDSALYLCASSAGQRNSPLHFGNGTRLTVT.

V usage is TRBV7-9 and J usage is TRBJ1-1; no definite D call. This CDR3 spans 13 amino acids. Germline CDR1 reads SEHNR; CDR2 reads FQNEAQ (reference sequence). V was clipped by 6 bases and J by 0 bases, with 8 bases between them. This CDR3 is CASSLDLNTEAFF. In nucleotides, the CDR3 is TGTGCCAGCAGTCTCGACTTGAACACTGAAGCTTTCTTT. The full variable domain, in which reference TRBV7-9 and TRBJ1-1 provide the parts outside the CDR3, is DTGVSQNPRHKITKRGQNVTFRCDPISEHNRLYWYRQTLGQGPEFLTYFQNEAQLEKSRLLSDRFSAERPKGSFSTLEIQRTEQGDSAMYLCASSLDLNTEAFFGQGTRLTVV.

This clone showed up just a few times. This chain links TRBV4-3 with TRBJ1-2, with D perhaps TRBD1 (5 bases). V lost 0 bases to trimming and J lost 7 bases, with 15 bases between them. The CDR3 totals 15 residues. Germline values: CDR1 LGHNA, CDR2 YSLEER. CDR3 residues: CASSQELGGTFGYTF. CDR3 bases: TGCGCCAGCAGCCAAGAACTTGGGGGAACCTTTGGCTACACCTTC.

The chain links TRBV30 to TRBJ2-3; 13 positions match TRBD2. The trim removed 3 bases at V and 4 bases at J, leaving 4 bases unmatched. This CDR3 is built from 15 residues. CDR1 is GTSNPN, CDR2 SVGIG, per germline (reference sequence). The CDR3 spells CAWRELAGGPDTQYF. In DNA, the CDR3 is TGTGCCTGGAGGGAACTAGCGGGAGGGCCAGATACGCAGTATTTT. The complete variable domain, with remaining parts taken from reference TRBV30 and TRBJ2-3, reads SQTIHQWPATLVQPVGSPLSLECTVEGTSNPNLYWYRQAAGRGLQLLFYSVGIGQISSEVPQNLSASRPQDRQFILSSKKLLLSDSGFYLCAWRELAGGPDTQYFGPGTRLTVL.

This clone turned up a few times. This rearrangement joins TRBV6-5 to TRBJ2-3, with a possible D match to TRBD1 (5 bases). V shed 6 bases and J shed 1 base, with 11 bases lying between them. Germline-derived CDR1 and CDR2 are MNHEY and SVGAGI. The length of the CDR3 is 14 residues. CDR3 in DNA: TGTGCCAGCAGCGCAGGGTATGGCACAGATACGCAGTATTTT. Translated: CASSAGYGTDTQYF.

The chain has TRBV6-5 and TRBJ2-7; the D gene could be TRBD1 or TRBD2 (5 bases each). Trimming took 6 bases from V and 0 from J, leaving 12 bases between them. The germline CDR1 and CDR2 sequences are MNHEY and SVGAGI. The CDR3 is 14 amino acids. The DNA of the CDR3 is TGTGCCAGCAGCCGGGACCACAGCTCCTACGAGCAGTACTTC. As protein: CASSRDHSSYEQYF.

The chain carries TRBV4-3 and TRBJ2-5; D not certain. V was shortened by 1 base and J by 5 bases, with 11 bases between the two germline ends. The CDR3 is made up of 14 amino acids. Germline V lookup: CDR1 LGHNA, CDR2 YSLEER. As DNA, the CDR3 is TGCGCCAGCAGCCAAGTGCCCTGGTCGGAGACCCAGTACTTC. Protein: CASSQVPWSETQYF.

This chain links TRBV18 with TRBJ2-6, with D unclear. The CDR3 is 17 residues long. V lost 0 bases to trimming and J lost 0 bases, with 9 bases between them. Germline-derived CDR1 and CDR2 are KGHSH and LQKENI. CDR3 bases: TGTGCCAGCTCACCACCGTTCGGAGTCTCTGGGGCCAACGTCCTGACTTTC. Its translation is CASSPPFGVSGANVLTF.

Only a few counts were recorded for this clone. V usage is TRBV12-5 and J usage is TRBJ2-3; D is possibly TRBD1 (5 bases). Germline assignment: CDR1 LGHNT and CDR2 FRNRAP. V lost 6 bases, J lost 2 bases, and 15 bases lay in between. There are 15 residues in the CDR3. The CDR3 nucleotides read TGTGCTAGTGGCCCAACAGGAAATCCCACAGATACGCAGTATTTT. Its translation is CASGPTGNPTDTQYF.

The chain employs TRBV5-6 and TRBJ2-3; D is perhaps TRBD2 (6 bases). The CDR3 is made up of 14 amino acids. Trimming took 4 bases from V and 4 from J, leaving 13 bases between them. CDR1 and CDR2 (germline): SGHDT, YYEEEE. The CDR3 sequence is CASSLPGGADTQYF. For the CDR3, the DNA is TGTGCCAGCAGCCTCCCCGGGGGTGCAGATACGCAGTATTTT.

The chain recombines TRBV4-3 with TRBJ2-5, with TRBD1 identical over 11 bases. The CDR3 spans 15 residues. Losses at the gene ends were 2 bases for V and 4 bases for J; bases not matched to a gene: 3. CDR1 is LGHNA, CDR2 YSLEER, per germline. The CDR3 spells CASSQRGQGGETQYF. The CDR3 nucleotides read TGCGCCAGCAGCCAAAGGGGACAGGGGGGAGAGACCCAGTACTTC.

This clone occurred a few times. The chain uses TRBV10-3 and TRBJ2-4; D gene ambiguous. Trimming removed 5 bases from V and 7 bases from J, with 12 bases in between. Germline V gene lookup returns CDR1 ENHRY and CDR2 SYGVKD. There are 13 residues in the CDR3. The CDR3: CAISTGDWNIQYF. The CDR3 DNA reads TGTGCCATCAGTACTGGGGATTGGAACATTCAGTACTTC.

This clone came up a few times. V and J are TRBV13 and TRBJ2-7; D uncertain. The germline V and J ends were trimmed by 1 base and 0 bases, with 10 bases remaining between them. CDR1 and CDR2 from the germline V gene are PRHDT and FYEKMQ (reference sequence). The CDR3 spans 15 residues. The CDR3 here is CASSLAPQSSYEQYF. The CDR3 DNA follows: TGTGCCAGCAGCTTAGCCCCCCAGAGCTCCTACGAGCAGTACTTC.

The chain links TRBV4-3 to TRBJ2-7; TRBD1 aligns across 8 bases. Germline V gene sequence: CDR1 LGHNA, CDR2 YSLEER. The junction had 5 bases not matched to a gene; V was cut back by 5 bases and J by 2 bases. The CDR3 runs 14 residues. CDR3 loop: CASSKTGGPYEQYF. CDR3 in DNA: TGCGCCAGCAGCAAAACAGGGGGGCCCTACGAGCAGTACTTC.

This clone was counted between two and nine times. This sequence joins TRBV7-2 and TRBJ2-5; no reliable D call. The CDR3 is made up of 13 amino acids. Germline CDR1 SGHTA, CDR2 FQGNSA. V dropped 5 bases and J dropped 5 bases, with 12 bases sitting between them. CDR3 nucleotide sequence: TGTGCCAGCAGCCCCCGGAGATGGGAGACCCAGTACTTC. Protein: CASSPRRWETQYF.